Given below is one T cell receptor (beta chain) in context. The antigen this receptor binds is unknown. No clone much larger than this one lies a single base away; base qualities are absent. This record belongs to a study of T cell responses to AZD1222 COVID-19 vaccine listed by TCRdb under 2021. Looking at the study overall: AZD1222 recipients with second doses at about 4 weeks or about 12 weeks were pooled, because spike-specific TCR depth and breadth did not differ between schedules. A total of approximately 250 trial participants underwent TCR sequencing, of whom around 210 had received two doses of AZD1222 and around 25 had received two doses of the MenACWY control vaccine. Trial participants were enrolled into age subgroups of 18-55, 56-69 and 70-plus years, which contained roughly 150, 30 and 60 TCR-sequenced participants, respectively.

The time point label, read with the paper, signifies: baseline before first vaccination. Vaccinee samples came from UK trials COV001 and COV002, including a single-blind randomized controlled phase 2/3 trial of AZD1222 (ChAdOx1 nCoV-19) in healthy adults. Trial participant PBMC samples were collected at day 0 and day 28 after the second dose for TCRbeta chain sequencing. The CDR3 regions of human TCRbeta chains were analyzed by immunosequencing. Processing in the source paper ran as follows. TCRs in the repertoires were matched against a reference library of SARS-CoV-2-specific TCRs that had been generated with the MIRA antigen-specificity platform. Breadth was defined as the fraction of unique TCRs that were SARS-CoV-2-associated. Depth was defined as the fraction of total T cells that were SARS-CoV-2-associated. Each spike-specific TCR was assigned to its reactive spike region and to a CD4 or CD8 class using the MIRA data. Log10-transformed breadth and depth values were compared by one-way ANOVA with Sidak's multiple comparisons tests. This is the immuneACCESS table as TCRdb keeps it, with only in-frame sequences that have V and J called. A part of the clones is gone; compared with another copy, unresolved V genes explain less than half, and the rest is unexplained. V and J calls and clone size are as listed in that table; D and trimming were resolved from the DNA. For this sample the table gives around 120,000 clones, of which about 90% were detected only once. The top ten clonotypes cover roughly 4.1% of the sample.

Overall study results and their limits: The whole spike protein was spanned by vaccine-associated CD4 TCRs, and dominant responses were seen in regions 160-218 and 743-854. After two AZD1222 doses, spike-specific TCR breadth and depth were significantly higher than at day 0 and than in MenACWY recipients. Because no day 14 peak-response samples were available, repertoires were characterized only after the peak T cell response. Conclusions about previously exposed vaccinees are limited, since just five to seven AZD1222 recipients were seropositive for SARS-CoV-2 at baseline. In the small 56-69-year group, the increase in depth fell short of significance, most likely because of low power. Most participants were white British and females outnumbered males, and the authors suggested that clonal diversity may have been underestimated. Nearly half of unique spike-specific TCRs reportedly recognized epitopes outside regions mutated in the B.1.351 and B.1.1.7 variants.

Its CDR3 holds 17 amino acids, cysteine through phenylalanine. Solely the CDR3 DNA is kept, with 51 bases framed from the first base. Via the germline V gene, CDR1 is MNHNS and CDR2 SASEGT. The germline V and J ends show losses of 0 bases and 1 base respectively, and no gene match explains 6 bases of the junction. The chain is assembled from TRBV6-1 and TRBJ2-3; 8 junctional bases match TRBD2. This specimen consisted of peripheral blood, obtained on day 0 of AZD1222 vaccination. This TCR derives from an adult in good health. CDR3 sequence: CASSEALGGGRTDTQYF. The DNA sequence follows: TGTGCCAGCAGTGAAGCTCTCGGGGGGGGTCGCACAGATACGCAGTATTTT.